A single sample is the source of the 19 T cell receptor beta chains below, sequenced in a study of read filtering for tumor transcriptome and immune sequencing. The library was built from approximately 400 ng RNA with molecular barcoded adaptors for alpha/delta and beta/gamma chains. One entry per CDR3 protein results from TCRdb running MiXCR on the reads. Of some 140,000 distinct CDR3 sequences listed, approximately 13% are singletons. Material: a population of CD138-negative cells sorted from bone marrow. These receptors were taken from a donor at least 40 years old with multiple myeloma.

This clonotype has a count of ten or more. The rearrangement links TRBV6-4 to TRBJ2-2; TRBD2 matches 9 bases. Germline V gene data show CDR1 as MRHNA and CDR2 as SNTAGT. Trimming removed 0 bases from V and 4 bases from J; junction bases left unmatched: 0. This CDR3 has 15 residues. CDR3 sequence: CASSDSREGTGELFF. DNA for the CDR3: TGTGCCAGCAGTGACTCGCGGGAGGGCACCGGGGAGCTGTTTTTT.

As to this clonotype: Just one base apart from a much larger clone, this may be a read error. CDR3 amino acids: CASSLVLAGEDPNTGELFF. CDR3 in DNA: TGTGCCAGCAGCTTAGTGTTAGCGGGAGAGGATCCGAACACCGGGGAGCTGTTTTTT. The chain uses TRBV7-9 and TRBJ2-2, with TRBD2 matching 9 bases. V lost 1 base to trimming and J lost 0 bases; unmatched junction nucleotides: 9. CDR3 size: 19 residues. From germline, CDR1 is SEHNR and CDR2 FQNEAQ (reference sequence).

This clonotype was observed at least ten times. Here the CDR3 reads CSVAGGPTGANVLTF. CDR3 nucleotide sequence: TGCAGCGTGGCGGGCGGTCCAACTGGGGCCAACGTCCTGACTTTC. This sequence joins TRBV29-1 and TRBJ2-6; D may be TRBD2 (5 bases). Trimming removed 6 bases at V and 2 bases at J, with 14 bases between. Germline V gene data show CDR1 as SQVTM and CDR2 as ANQGSEA. The CDR3 loop spans 15 amino acids.

A few counts support this clonotype. The V and J genes are TRBV14 and TRBJ2-2, with 10 bases that match TRBD1. J was trimmed by 5 bases and V by 1 base; bases with no gene match: 13. The germline CDR1 and CDR2 sequences are SGHDN and FVKESK. The CDR3 runs to 19 residues. CDR3 bases: TGTGCCAGCAGCCAAGGGGACAGGGGACGCCTTAGGAGGACCGGGGAGCTGTTTTTT. This encodes CASSQGDRGRLRRTGELFF.

Note on this clonotype: A much larger clone is a single base away; this may be a read error. The V and J genes are TRBV4-3 and TRBJ2-1; 7 positions agree with TRBD2. From germline, CDR1 is LGHNA and CDR2 YSLEER. The CDR3 loop spans 16 amino acids. The CDR3 sequence is CASSQDVAGVADEQLF. CDR3 nucleotides: TGCGCCAGCAGCCAAGATGTGGCGGGAGTCGCGGATGAGCAGCTCTTC.

This clonotype was detected ten times or more. V gene TRBV29-1 combines with J gene TRBJ2-1, with D perhaps TRBD2 (6 bases). CDR1 is SQVTM, CDR2 ANQGSEA, per germline. This CDR3 comprises 15 residues. Between the trimmed V and J ends, which lost 5 bases and 4 bases, there was a span of 18 bases. The CDR3 nucleotides are TGCAGCGTTAAGGAACCGGGAGTGTCGTACAATGAGCAGTTCTTC. Translation gives CSVKEPGVSYNEQFF.

Of note for this clonotype: This sequence may be a read error, since a much larger clone differs from it by one base. The chain combines TRBV5-1 with TRBJ2-7, with 7 bases lining up with TRBD2. Trimming at V came to 7 bases and at J to 6 bases, leaving 10 bases not matched to a gene. Germline-derived CDR1 and CDR2 are SGHRS and YFSETQ. The CDR3 covers 13 residues. The CDR3 is CASFTGGGGEQYF. CDR3 bases: TGCGCCAGCTTCACGGGGGGTGGCGGCGAGCAGTACTTC.

At least ten counts were recorded for this clonotype. At one end the junction does not follow the germline gene, possibly because of a read error. The chain employs TRBV5-1 and TRBJ1-1; D not resolved. The CDR3 contains 13 residues. CDR1 and CDR2 (germline): SGHRS, YFSETQ. In DNA, the CDR3 is TGTGCCAGCAGCTTAGGAGAAAACACTGAAGCTTTCTTT. It encodes CASSLGENTEAFF. Using reference TRBV5-1 and TRBJ1-1 for the parts outside the CDR3, the full variable domain is KAGVTQTPRYLIKTRGQQVTLSCSPISGHRSVSWYQQTPGQGLQFLFEYFSETQRNKGNFPGRFSGRQFSNSRSEMNVSTLELGDSALYLCASSLGENTEAFFGQGTRLTVV.

As to this clonotype: A read error is possible here, since a much larger clone lies one base away. This chain's CDR3 is CASSLKLRQSHNGQFF. Here the CDR3 DNA reads TGTGCCAGCAGCTTAAAATTGAGACAGAGCCACAATGGGCAGTTCTTC. This chain joins TRBV7-2 and TRBJ2-1; D possibly corresponds to TRBD1 (5 bases). Looked up from germline, CDR1 is SGHTA and CDR2 is FQGNSA. The CDR3 is 16 residues long.

This clonotype occurred many times. This chain connects TRBV6-1 to TRBJ2-5; D might be TRBD2 (6 bases). Germline CDR1 and CDR2: MNHNS and SASEGT. This CDR3 contains 14 residues. V was shortened by 6 bases and J by 2 bases, with 13 bases between the two germline ends. CDR3 bases: TGTGCCAGCAGCGGGGGTAGTCTTCAAGAGACCCAGTACTTC. As protein: CASSGGSLQETQYF.

This clonotype appeared many times. The rearrangement joins TRBV5-1 to TRBJ1-4, with D maybe TRBD1 (6 bases). The V and J ends lost 1 base and 0 bases respectively, with 10 bases between them. Germline values: CDR1 SGHRS, CDR2 YFSETQ. The CDR3 is 16 amino acids. This CDR3 reads CASSLRGGATNEKLFF. The CDR3 bases are TGCGCCAGCAGCTTGCGGGGGGGCGCAACTAATGAAAAACTGTTTTTT. Supplemented by reference TRBV5-1 and TRBJ1-4, the full variable domain reads KAGVTQTPRYLIKTRGQQVTLSCSPISGHRSVSWYQQTPGQGLQFLFEYFSETQRNKGNFPGRFSGRQFSNSRSEMNVSTLELGDSALYLCASSLRGGATNEKLFFGSGTQLSVL.

This clonotype was found many times. This sequence joins TRBV30 and TRBJ1-5; D remains ambiguous. The V gene lost 2 bases and the J gene lost 5 bases, with 13 bases spanning the gap. CDR1 and CDR2 (germline): GTSNPN, SVGIG (reference sequence). CDR3 length: 14 amino acids. This chain's CDR3 is CAWSTQVGDQPQHF. The DNA for the CDR3 is TGTGCCTGGAGTACCCAAGTCGGGGATCAGCCCCAGCATTTT.

This clonotype was counted many times. The rearrangement joins TRBV3-1 to TRBJ2-1; D is unclear. CDR1 LGHDT and CDR2 YNNKEL come from the germline V gene (reference sequence). The V end lost 0 bases, the J end lost 8 bases, and 8 bases lay between the germline ends. This CDR3 comprises 13 residues. Here the CDR3 reads CASSQDDGHEQFF. The CDR3 nucleotides read TGTGCCAGCAGCCAAGATGATGGGCATGAGCAGTTCTTC.

This clonotype was found many times. This chain connects TRBV9 to TRBJ2-7, with TRBD2 identical over 10 bases. There are 13 residues in the CDR3. Trimming took 4 bases from V and 5 from J; bases not matched to a gene: 3. CDR1 is SGDLS, CDR2 YYNGEE, per germline. CDR3 coding DNA: TGTGCCAGCAGCTTAACTAGCGGGGACGAGCAGTACTTC. This encodes CASSLTSGDEQYF.

With respect to this clonotype: Being one base from a much bigger clone, this may be a read error. The chain joins TRBV20-1 to TRBJ2-7; 9 nucleotides line up with TRBD2. After removal of 8 bases from V and 7 bases from J, the junction contained 6 bases not matched to a gene. Germline V CDR1 and CDR2: DFQATT, SNEGSKA (reference sequence). The CDR3 consists of 11 residues. CDR3 coding DNA: TGCAGTTGCGGGAGGGGGGTAGAGCAGTACTTC. Amino acids: CSCGRGVEQYF.

This clonotype was detected many times. The genes are TRBV5-1 and TRBJ2-1, with D tentatively TRBD1 or TRBD2 (5 bases each). CDR3 length equals 15 residues. The ends were cut back, 4 bases at V and 3 bases at J, with 14 bases in the middle. Germline V gene lookup returns CDR1 SGHRS and CDR2 YFSETQ. CDR3 in DNA: TGCGCCAGCAGCGCCCCCGGGGCGATCTACAATGAGCAGTTCTTC. Protein product: CASSAPGAIYNEQFF.

This clonotype appeared many times. V usage is TRBV20-1 and J usage is TRBJ2-1, with 10 bases fitting TRBD2. The CDR3 has 15 residues. Germline values: CDR1 DFQATT, CDR2 SNEGSKA (reference sequence). Unmatched junction bases numbered 8, after V lost 5 bases and J lost 4 bases. CDR3 bases: TGCAGTGCTTTCGGACTAGCGGAATTTTACAATGAGCAGTTCTTC. It yields the protein CSAFGLAEFYNEQFF.

This chain connects TRBV7-2 to TRBJ2-2; 14 bases are shared with TRBD2. The CDR3 contains 15 residues. J was trimmed by 6 bases and V by 5 bases; bases with no gene match: 2. Germline V gene data show CDR1 as SGHTA and CDR2 as FQGNSA. CDR3 in amino acids: CASSRGLAGAGELFF. DNA for the CDR3: TGTGCCAGCAGCCGGGGACTAGCGGGAGCCGGGGAGCTGTTTTTT.

Concerning this clonotype: This may come from a read error, since a much larger clone is one base off. The gene calls are TRBV12-3 or TRBV12-4 and TRBJ1-1; the D gene is possibly TRBD1 (5 bases). The CDR3 consists of 14 residues. The CDR3 is CASSYGGVDTGAFF. The CDR3 region has the DNA TGTGCCAGCAGTTATGGGGGGGTGGACACTGGAGCTTTCTTT.